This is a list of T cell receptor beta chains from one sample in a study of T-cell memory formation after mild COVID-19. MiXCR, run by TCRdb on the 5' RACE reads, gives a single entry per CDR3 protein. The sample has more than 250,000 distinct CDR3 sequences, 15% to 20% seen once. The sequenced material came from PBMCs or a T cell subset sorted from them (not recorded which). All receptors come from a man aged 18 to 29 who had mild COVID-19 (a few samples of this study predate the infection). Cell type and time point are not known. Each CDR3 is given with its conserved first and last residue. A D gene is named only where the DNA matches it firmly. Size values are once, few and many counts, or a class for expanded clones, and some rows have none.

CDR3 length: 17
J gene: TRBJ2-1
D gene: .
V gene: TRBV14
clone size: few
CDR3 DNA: TGTGCCAGCAGCCACCGCCCTCCGTTCAGCTCCTACAATGAGCAGTTCTTC
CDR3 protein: CASSHRPPFSSYNEQFF

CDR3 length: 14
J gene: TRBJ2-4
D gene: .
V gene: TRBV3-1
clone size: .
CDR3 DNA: TGTGCCAGCAGCACTAGGGTAACCAAAAACATTCAGTACTTC
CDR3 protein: CASSTRVTKNIQYF

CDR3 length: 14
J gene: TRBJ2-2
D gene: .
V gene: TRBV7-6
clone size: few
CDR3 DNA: TGTGCCAGCAGCGCCCGGTCGACCACCGGGGAGCTGTTTTTT
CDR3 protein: CASSARSTTGELFF

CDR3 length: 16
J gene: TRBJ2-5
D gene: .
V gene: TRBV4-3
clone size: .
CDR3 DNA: TGCGCCAGCAGCCAAGGAGTAGGCCAGGTCCAAGAGACCCAGTACTTC
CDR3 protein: CASSQGVGQVQETQYF

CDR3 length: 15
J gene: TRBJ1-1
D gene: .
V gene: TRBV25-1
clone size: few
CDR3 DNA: TGTGCCAGCAGTCCAGGGCTAAGGCGGAACACTGAAGCTTTCTTT
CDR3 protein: CASSPGLRRNTEAFF

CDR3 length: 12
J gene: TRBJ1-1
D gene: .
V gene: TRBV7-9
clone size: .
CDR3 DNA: TGTGCCAGCAGCACGGTACGCACTGAAGCTTTCTTT
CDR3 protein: CASSTVRTEAFF

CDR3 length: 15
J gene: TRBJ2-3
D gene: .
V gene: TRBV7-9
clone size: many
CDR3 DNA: TGTGCCAGCAGCCCTGGGCCACTAGGAGCAGATACGCAGTATTTT
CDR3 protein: CASSPGPLGADTQYF

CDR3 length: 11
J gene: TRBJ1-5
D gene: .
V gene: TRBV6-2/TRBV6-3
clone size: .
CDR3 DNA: TGTGCCAGCAGTTACCCGGGGCCCCAGCATTTT
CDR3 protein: CASSYPGPQHF

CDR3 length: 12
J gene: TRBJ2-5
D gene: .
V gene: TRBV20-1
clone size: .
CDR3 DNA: TGCAGTGCTAGGCCCCACGGAGAGACCCAGTACTTC
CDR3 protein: CSARPHGETQYF

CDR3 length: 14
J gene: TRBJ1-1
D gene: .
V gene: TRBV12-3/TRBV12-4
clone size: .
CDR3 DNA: TGTGCCAGCAGTTTTGTAGGGGTTGACACTGAAGCTTTCTTT
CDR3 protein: CASSFVGVDTEAFF

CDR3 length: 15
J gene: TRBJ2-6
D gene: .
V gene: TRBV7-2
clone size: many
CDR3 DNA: TGTGCCAGCAGCTTATCGGCAACCGGGGCCAACGTCCTGACTTTC
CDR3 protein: CASSLSATGANVLTF

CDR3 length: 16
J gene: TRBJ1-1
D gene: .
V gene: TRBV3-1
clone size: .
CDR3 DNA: TGTGCCAGCAGCCATTACCGGGACACCATGAACACTGAAGCTTTCTTT
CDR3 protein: CASSHYRDTMNTEAFF

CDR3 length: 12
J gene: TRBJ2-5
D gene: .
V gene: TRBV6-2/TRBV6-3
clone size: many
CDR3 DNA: TGTGCCAGCACCCAGGGGCGGGAGACCCAGTACTTC
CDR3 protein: CASTQGRETQYF

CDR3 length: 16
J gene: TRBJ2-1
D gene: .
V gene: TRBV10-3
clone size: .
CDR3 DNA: TGTGCCATCAGTGAGACCAAGGCTTCCTCCTACAATGAGCAGTTCTTC
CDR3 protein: CAISETKASSYNEQFF

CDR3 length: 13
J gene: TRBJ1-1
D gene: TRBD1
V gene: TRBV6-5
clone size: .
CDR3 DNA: TGTGCCAGCAGTCTCCACAGGGGGCTTGAAGCTTTCTTT
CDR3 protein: CASSLHRGLEAFF

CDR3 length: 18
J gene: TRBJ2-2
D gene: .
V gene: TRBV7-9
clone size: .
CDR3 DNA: TGTGCCAGCAGCCCACCATTGTCCGGTCAGGGGAACACCGGGGAGCTGTTTTTT
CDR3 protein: CASSPPLSGQGNTGELFF

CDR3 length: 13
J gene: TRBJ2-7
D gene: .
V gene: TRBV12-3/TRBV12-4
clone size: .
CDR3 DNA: TGTGCCAGCAGACCCGACGGCAACTACGAGCAGTACTTC
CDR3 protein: CASRPDGNYEQYF

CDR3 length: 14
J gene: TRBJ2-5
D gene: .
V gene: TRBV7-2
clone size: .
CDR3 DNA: TGTGCCAGCAGCCTCCTCCGGGGGCGGGAGACCCAGTACTTC
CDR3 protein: CASSLLRGRETQYF

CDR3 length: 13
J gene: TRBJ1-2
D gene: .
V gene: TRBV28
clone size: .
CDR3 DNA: TGTGCCAGCAGTTTACCAGGGTCCTATGGCTACACCTTC
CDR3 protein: CASSLPGSYGYTF

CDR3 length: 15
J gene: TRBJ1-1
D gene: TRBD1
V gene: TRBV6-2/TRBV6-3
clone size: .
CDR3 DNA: TGTGCCAGCAGTTACAGAGGGGGCCAACGTACTGAAGCTTTCTTT
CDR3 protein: CASSYRGGQRTEAFF

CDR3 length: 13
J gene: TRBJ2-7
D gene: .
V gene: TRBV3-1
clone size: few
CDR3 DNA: TGTGCCAGCAGCCAAACCCCCTACCGGGAGCAGTACTTC
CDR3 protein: CASSQTPYREQYF

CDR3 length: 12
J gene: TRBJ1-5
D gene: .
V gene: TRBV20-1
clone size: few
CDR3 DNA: TGCAGTGCACGGGGGCTCGGTCAGCCCCAGCATTTT
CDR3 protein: CSARGLGQPQHF

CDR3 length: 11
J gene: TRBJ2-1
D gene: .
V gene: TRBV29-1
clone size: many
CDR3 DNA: TGCAGCGTTTCCGGGGTCAATGAGCAGTTCTTC
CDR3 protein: CSVSGVNEQFF

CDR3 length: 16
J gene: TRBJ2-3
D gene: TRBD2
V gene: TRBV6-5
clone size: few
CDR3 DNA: TGTGCCAGCAGCCTGAACCTAGCGGGGAGTACGGATACGCAGTATTTT
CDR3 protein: CASSLNLAGSTDTQYF

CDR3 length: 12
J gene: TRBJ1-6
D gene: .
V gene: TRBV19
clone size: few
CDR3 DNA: TGTGCCAGTAGTCCTCTCGGACCGCCGAGCCACTTT
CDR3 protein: CASSPLGPPSHF

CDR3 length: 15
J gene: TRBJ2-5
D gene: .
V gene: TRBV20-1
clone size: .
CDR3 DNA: TGCAGTGCTACCACCATCACCAGGTACCAAGAGACCCAGTACTTC
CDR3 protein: CSATTITRYQETQYF

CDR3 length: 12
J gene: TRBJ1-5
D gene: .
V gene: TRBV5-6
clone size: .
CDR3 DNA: TGTGCTAGCAGCGTGGGGAACCAGCCCCAGCATTTT
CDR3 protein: CASSVGNQPQHF

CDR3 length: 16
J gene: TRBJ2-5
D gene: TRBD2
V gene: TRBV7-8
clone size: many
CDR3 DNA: TGTGCCAGCAGCCGTGGGGCTAGCGGGGCCCAAGAGACCCAGTACTTC
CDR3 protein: CASSRGASGAQETQYF

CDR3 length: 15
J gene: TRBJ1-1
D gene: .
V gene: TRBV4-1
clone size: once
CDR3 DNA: TGCGCCAGCAGCCAGATAGGACACTTGAACACTGAAGCTTTCTTT
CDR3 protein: CASSQIGHLNTEAFF

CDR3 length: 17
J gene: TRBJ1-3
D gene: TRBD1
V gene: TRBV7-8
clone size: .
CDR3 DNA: TGTGCCAGCAGCCACCCCCGAGGACAGGGCCTTGGAAACACCATATATTTT
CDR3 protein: CASSHPRGQGLGNTIYF

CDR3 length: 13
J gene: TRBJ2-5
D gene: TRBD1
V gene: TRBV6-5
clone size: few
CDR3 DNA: TGTGCCAGCACTGACAGGGGCACGAAGACCCAGTACTTC
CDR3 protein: CASTDRGTKTQYF

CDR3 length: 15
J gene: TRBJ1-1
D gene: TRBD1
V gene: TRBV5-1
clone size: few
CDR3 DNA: TGCGCCAGCACCCAGGGGGGGCAAGGAGGCACTGAAGCTTTCTTT
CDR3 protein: CASTQGGQGGTEAFF

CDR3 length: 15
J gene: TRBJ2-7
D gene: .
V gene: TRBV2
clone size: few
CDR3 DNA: TGTGCCAGCAGTGAAATTGGTGGGTTCTCCTACGAGCAGTACTTC
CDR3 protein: CASSEIGGFSYEQYF

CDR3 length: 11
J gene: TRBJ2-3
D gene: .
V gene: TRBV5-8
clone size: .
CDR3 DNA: TGTGCCAGCAGCTTGTTTTCTTCGCAGTATTTT
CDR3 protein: CASSLFSSQYF

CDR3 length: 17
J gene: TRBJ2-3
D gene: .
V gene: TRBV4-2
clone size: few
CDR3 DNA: TGTGCCAGCAGCCAAGCTATTTCCGCAGGATACACAGATACGCAGTATTTT
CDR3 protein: CASSQAISAGYTDTQYF

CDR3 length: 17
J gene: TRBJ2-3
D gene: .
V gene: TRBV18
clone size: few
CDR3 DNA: TGTGCCAGCTCACCAGAAGAACCACTTTCTAGCACAGATACGCAGTATTTT
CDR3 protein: CASSPEEPLSSTDTQYF

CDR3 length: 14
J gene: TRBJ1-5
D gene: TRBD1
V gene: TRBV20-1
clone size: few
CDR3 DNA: TGCAGTGCGAGGCAGGGGGTTAGCAATCAGCCCCAGCATTTT
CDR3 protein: CSARQGVSNQPQHF

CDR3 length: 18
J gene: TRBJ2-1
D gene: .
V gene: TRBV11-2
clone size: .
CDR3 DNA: TGTGCCAGCAGCCGTAGAATACCCCCCGAGGGACGGCACAATGAGCAGTTCTTC
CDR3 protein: CASSRRIPPEGRHNEQFF

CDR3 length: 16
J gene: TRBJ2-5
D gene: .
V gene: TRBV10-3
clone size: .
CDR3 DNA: TGTGCCATCAGTGACGGTTTGACGAACGTGGGAGAGACCCAGTACTTC
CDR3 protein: CAISDGLTNVGETQYF

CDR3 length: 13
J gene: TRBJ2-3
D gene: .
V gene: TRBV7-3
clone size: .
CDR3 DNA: TGTGCCAGCAGCATCCCAAGACCAGATACGCAGTATTTT
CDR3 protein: CASSIPRPDTQYF

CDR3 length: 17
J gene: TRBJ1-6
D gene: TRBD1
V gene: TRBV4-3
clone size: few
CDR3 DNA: TGCGCCAGCAGCCAAGATGACAGGGGGAATCTGGATTCACCCCTCCACTTT
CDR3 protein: CASSQDDRGNLDSPLHF

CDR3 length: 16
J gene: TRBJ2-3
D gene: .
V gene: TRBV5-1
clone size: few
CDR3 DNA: TGCGCCAGCAGGCCTTTGGAGGGGTCTGGCACAGATACGCAGTATTTT
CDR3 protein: CASRPLEGSGTDTQYF

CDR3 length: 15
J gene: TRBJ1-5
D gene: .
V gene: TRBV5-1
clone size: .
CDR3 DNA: TGCGCCAGCAGCTTGGGTGATGGTAGCAATCAGCCCCAGCATTTT
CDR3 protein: CASSLGDGSNQPQHF

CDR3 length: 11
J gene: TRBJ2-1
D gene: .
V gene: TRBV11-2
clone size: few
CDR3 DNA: TGTGCCAGCAGCTCCACCGGAGGGCAGTTCTTC
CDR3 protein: CASSSTGGQFF

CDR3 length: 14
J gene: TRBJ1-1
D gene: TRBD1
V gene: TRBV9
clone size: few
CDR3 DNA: TGTGCCAGCAGCGTAGTGCCAGGGGGCTCTGAAGCTTTCTTT
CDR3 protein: CASSVVPGGSEAFF

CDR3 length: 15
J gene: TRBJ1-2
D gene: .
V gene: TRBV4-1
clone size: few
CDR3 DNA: TGCGCCAGCAGCCCCAACGAGGGGAATAGCTATGGCTACACCTTC
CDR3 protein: CASSPNEGNSYGYTF

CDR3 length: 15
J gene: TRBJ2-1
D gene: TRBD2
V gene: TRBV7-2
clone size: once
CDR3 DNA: TGTGCCAGCAGCCGGGTAGTGAGCGGGGGGCCCGAGCAGTTCTTC
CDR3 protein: CASSRVVSGGPEQFF

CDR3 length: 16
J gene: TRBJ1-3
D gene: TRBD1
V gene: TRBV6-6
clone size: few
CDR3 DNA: TGTGCCAGCAGTTACTCGGGCAGGGGGCTCGGAAACACCATATATTTT
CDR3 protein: CASSYSGRGLGNTIYF

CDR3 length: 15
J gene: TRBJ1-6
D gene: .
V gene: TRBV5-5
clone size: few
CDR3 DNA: TGTGCCAGCAGCATGACGGGGACGTATAATTCACCCCTCCACTTT
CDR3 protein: CASSMTGTYNSPLHF

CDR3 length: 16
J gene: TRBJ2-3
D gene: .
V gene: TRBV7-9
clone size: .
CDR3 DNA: TGTGCCAGCAGCCCTCGGGGCCGGGAGAGGGTCGATACGCAGTATTTT
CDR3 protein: CASSPRGRERVDTQYF

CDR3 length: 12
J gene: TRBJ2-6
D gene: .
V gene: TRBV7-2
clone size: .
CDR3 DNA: TGTGCCACAGATCACGGGGCCAACGTCCTGACTTTC
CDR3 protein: CATDHGANVLTF